This T cell receptor (beta chain) was documented in a study of blood T cell repertoires in COVID-19. Study details: Whether acute or convalescent, the COVID-19 samples came from the United States, Italy and Spain. Nucleic acid was either cDNA or gDNA, and it came from T cells, B-cell-depleted T cells, or PBMCs.

Methods used by the authors: It was from reference gene primer amplification that nucleated cell counts were estimated. Profiled with immunoSEQ multiplex PCR; TCRdb holds only in-frame clones, not every one. V and J calls and clone size are copied from that table; D and trimming were computed from the DNA. The data show some 240,000 clones, roughly nine tenths seen once. V was clipped by 8 bases and J by 8 bases, with 10 bases between them. This CDR3 spans 11 amino acids. The germline V gene encodes CDR1 ENHRY and CDR2 SYGVKD. This chain connects TRBV10-3 to TRBJ2-1; D not resolved. The sequence derives from a woman in her forties who had recovered from COVID-19. What was sequenced was peripheral blood. CDR3 region: CAIGSEDEQFF. The CDR3 nucleotides read TGTGCCATCGGTAGTGAGGATGAGCAGTTCTTC.